Listed below are T cell receptor beta chains from one sample, sequenced in a study of cytomegalovirus exposure and HLA in healthy donors. The assay was immunoSEQ multiplex PCR, and TCRdb's table has in-frame clones only and misses some. The table records 93,000 or so clones, approximately 70% of them present only once. Sequenced: PBMCs. Receptor source: a woman aged 45 to 65 in good health and CMV-seronegative. Each CDR3 is given with its conserved first and last residue. D genes are given only for firm matches. A clone size is listed for some rows: how often the clone was seen (once, few, many), or a class if it is expanded.

>TRBV5-6|TRBJ1-1|NA|few
TGTGCCAGCAGCTTAGGAGGTGAAGCTTTCTTT
CASSLGGEAFF
>TRBV29-1|TRBJ2-3|TRBD1|once
TGCAGCGTTACAGGGGTTCGAGATACGCAGTATTTT
CSVTGVRDTQYF
>TRBV7-8|TRBJ2-3|TRBD1|once
TGTGCCAGCAGCTATCAGATGACAGGGGGAGATACGCAGTATTTT
CASSYQMTGGDTQYF
>TRBV11-2|TRBJ1-2|TRBD1|NA
TGTGCCAGCAGCGTTGGACAGGCGCCCTATGGCTACACCTTC
CASSVGQAPYGYTF
>TRBV29-1|TRBJ2-2|TRBD2|NA
TGCAGCGTGAGCGGGGGGGACACCGGGGAGCTGTTTTTT
CSVSGGDTGELFF
>TRBV5-5|TRBJ2-1|TRBD1|NA
TGTGCCAGCAGCTGGGGGACAGGGGGCTACAATGAGCAGTTCTTC
CASSWGTGGYNEQFF
>TRBV6-1|TRBJ2-5|TRBD1|few
TGTGCCAGCAGTGAGGTAGGGGGCGCCTTCGAGACCCAGTACTTC
CASSEVGGAFETQYF
>TRBV7-9|TRBJ2-3|TRBD2|NA
TGTGCCAGCAGCTCATCGGGGGGTCTCACAGATACGCAGTATTTT
CASSSSGGLTDTQYF
>TRBV5-1|TRBJ1-1|NA|few
TGCGCCAGCAGCAAGGAGAAGGAACTGAACACTGAAGCTTTCTTT
CASSKEKELNTEAFF
>TRBV19|TRBJ1-2|NA|NA
TGTGCCAGTAGTATCGGGTTTGGCTACACCTTC
CASSIGFGYTF
>TRBV7-9|TRBJ1-5|TRBD1|NA
TGTGCCAGCAGCGCCATGACAGGGACCGGGGATCAGCCCCAGCATTTT
CASSAMTGTGDQPQHF
>TRBV13|TRBJ1-2|NA|once
TGTGCCAGCAGTCGAACAGGGTCTTATGGCTACACCTTC
CASSRTGSYGYTF
>TRBV28|TRBJ1-3|NA|few
TGTGCCAGCAGCTTTATCGCGCTCGGCACAGGCTCTGGAAACACCATATATTTT
CASSFIALGTGSGNTIYF
>TRBV15|TRBJ2-5|NA|NA
TGTGCCACCAGCAGGGGGCAGACAGAGACCCAGTACTTC
CATSRGQTETQYF
>TRBV6-5|TRBJ2-7|NA|NA
TGTGCCAGCAGTTACTATGGGGGCGGCTACGAGCAGTACTTC
CASSYYGGGYEQYF
>TRBV28|TRBJ2-7|NA|few
TGTGCCAGCATGGGCAGAAATGAGCAGTACTTC
CASMGRNEQYF
>TRBV7-2|TRBJ2-5|TRBD1|NA
TGTGCCAGCAGCCTACACGGACAGGGGAACCAAGAGACCCAGTACTTC
CASSLHGQGNQETQYF
>TRBV9|TRBJ1-1|TRBD1|NA
TGTGCCAGCAGCGTCAGGGGGCGGGACACTGAAGCTTTCTTT
CASSVRGRDTEAFF
>TRBV7-2|TRBJ2-3|NA|NA
TGTGCCAGCAGCTCCAGGGTGGATACGCAGTATTTT
CASSSRVDTQYF
>TRBV7-2|TRBJ2-7|NA|NA
TGTGCCAGCAGCTTAGCGCCTAGCGCAACCTACGAGCAGTACTTC
CASSLAPSATYEQYF
>TRBV5-1|TRBJ1-3|NA|few
TGCGCCAGCAGCGCGACAGTGTCCGGAAACACCATATATTTT
CASSATVSGNTIYF
>TRBV7-9|TRBJ2-3|NA|NA
TGTGCCAGCAGCATAGCTAGCGCCGATACGCAGTATTTT
CASSIASADTQYF
>TRBV15|TRBJ1-5|NA|NA
TGTGCCACCAGCAGACAGTCTTATAGCAATCAGCCCCAGCATTTT
CATSRQSYSNQPQHF
>TRBV11-3|TRBJ2-7|TRBD1|NA
TGTGCCATCCAGCCCGCCGCAGGGGGAGAGCAGTACTTC
CAIQPAAGGEQYF
>TRBV9|TRBJ2-1|NA|NA
TGTGCCAGCAGCGTGGCCCGTGGAGCAATAGGTGAGCAGTTCTTC
CASSVARGAIGEQFF
>TRBV19|TRBJ2-3|NA|few
TGTGCCAGTAGTATAGGAGGCTTCACAGATACGCAGTATTTT
CASSIGGFTDTQYF
>TRBV5-6|TRBJ1-2|NA|NA
TGTGCCAGCAGCTTTGGGCGAAACTATGGCTACACCTTC
CASSFGRNYGYTF
>TRBV7-9|TRBJ2-7|NA|NA
TGTGCCAGCAGCTCCACAGGATTTATCTCCTACGAGCAGTACTTC
CASSSTGFISYEQYF
>TRBV19|TRBJ1-6|NA|NA
TGTGCCAGTAGTATCCGGACAGATAATTCACCCCTCCACTTT
CASSIRTDNSPLHF
>TRBV5-4|TRBJ2-5|TRBD2|NA
TGTGCCAGCAGTCACGGGGGGGGACGACAAGAGACCCAGTACTTC
CASSHGGGRQETQYF
>TRBV21-1|TRBJ1-1|NA|NA
TGTGCCAGCAGCATTAGGGACAGGGAGCAGAACACTGAAGCTTTCTTT
CASSIRDREQNTEAFF
>TRBV30|TRBJ1-2|NA|NA
TGTGCCTGGATTCCAAGAAGGATGGGCCACTATGGCTACACCTTC
CAWIPRRMGHYGYTF
>TRBV11-2|TRBJ2-2|NA|NA
TGTGCCAGCAGCTTACTTCAGGAGTGGGGGCTGGGCACCGGGGAGCTGTTTTTT
CASSLLQEWGLGTGELFF
>TRBV5-1|TRBJ1-1|TRBD1|NA
TGCGCCAGCAGCTTGGAGGGGACAGGGGTGGCGGAAGCTTTCTTT
CASSLEGTGVAEAFF
>TRBV10-3|TRBJ2-7|NA|NA
TGTGCCATCAGCCCCGGGGGCTACGAGCAGTACTTC
CAISPGGYEQYF
>TRBV10-2|TRBJ2-5|NA|NA
TGCGCCAGCCGGGACACTAGGGAGACCCAGTACTTC
CASRDTRETQYF
>TRBV5-4|TRBJ2-5|TRBD2|NA
TGTGCCAGCAGCTCAACGACAACGGGGGGGCAAGAGACCCAGTACTTC
CASSSTTTGGQETQYF
>TRBV21-1|TRBJ2-5|NA|NA
TGTGCCAGCAGCAAGGGCCCCAGGGAAGGAGAAGAGACCCAGTACTTC
CASSKGPREGEETQYF
>TRBV4-2|TRBJ2-5|TRBD2|few
TGTGCCAGCAGCCCTAGCGGGGGGGCCGAGACCCAGTACTTC
CASSPSGGAETQYF
>TRBV9|TRBJ2-3|NA|NA
TGTGCCAGCAGCGGGGGAATAGCGGCTAGCACAGATACGCAGTATTTT
CASSGGIAASTDTQYF
>TRBV5-1|TRBJ2-1|TRBD2|NA
TGCGCCAGCAGCTTGGGAAGGTCGGGTAGCGGGGGAAAGAAGTTCTTC
CASSLGRSGSGGKKFF
>TRBV4-2|TRBJ2-7|TRBD2|few
TGTGCCAGCAGCCAAGATAGAGCTAGCGGGAGCCACGAGCAGTACTTC
CASSQDRASGSHEQYF
>TRBV9|TRBJ2-2|TRBD2|few
TGTGCCAGCAGCGTAGCCCTCCGGGGGGGGACCGGGGAGCTGTTTTTT
CASSVALRGGTGELFF
>TRBV10-3|TRBJ2-1|NA|few
TGTGCCATCAGTGAGTCGTCTTATTACAATGAGCAGTTCTTC
CAISESSYYNEQFF
>TRBV10-3|TRBJ1-2|TRBD1|NA
TGTGCCATCAGTGAGTCGAAACAGGGGAATGGCTACACCTTC
CAISESKQGNGYTF
>TRBV28|TRBJ1-5|NA|NA
TGTGCCAGCAGTTCCTCCGGGATTGGGCCTATAGGCAATCAGCCCCAGCATTTT
CASSSSGIGPIGNQPQHF
>TRBV7-5|TRBJ2-7|NA|NA
TGTGTCAGAAGCCCTGACAGGGCCCGCTACGAGCAGTACTTC
CVRSPDRARYEQYF
>TRBV6-1|TRBJ2-7|TRBD1|NA
TGTGCCAGCAGACAACCGGGACAGGGCGCCTACGAGCAGTACTTC
CASRQPGQGAYEQYF
>TRBV7-3|TRBJ2-1|TRBD2|few
TGTGCCAGCAGCTTACAGGGGACTAGCGTGCTCAATGAGCAGTTCTTC
CASSLQGTSVLNEQFF
>TRBV2|TRBJ1-3|NA|NA
TGTGCCAGCCAGCAGTCCCAGGTTTTGGGAAACACCATATATTTT
CASQQSQVLGNTIYF
>TRBV7-9|TRBJ1-1|TRBD1|few
TGTGCCAGCAGCCCCAATACAGGGGGCATCACTGAAGCTTTCTTT
CASSPNTGGITEAFF
>TRBV6-1|TRBJ2-5|NA|NA
TGTGCCAGCAGTGAGACTGTGGGGCGACCCCTCGAGACCCAGTACTTC
CASSETVGRPLETQYF
>TRBV6-1|TRBJ2-4|NA|NA
TGTGCCAGCAGTGAAAGCTACTGGGAGATAGCCAAAAACATTCAGTACTTC
CASSESYWEIAKNIQYF
>TRBV6-1|TRBJ2-2|NA|NA
TGTGCCATCCTTGGAGGAAATACCGGGGAGCTGTTTTTT
CAILGGNTGELFF